This TCR beta chain was identified during a study of Ad26.COV2.S vaccination and SARS-CoV-2 variants. Study-wide context: Participant was drawn from the COV1001 Ad26.COV2.S trial arm. Dosing was one shot or two shots 56 days apart. Broader study findings: Those who received vaccine or placebo ended up with similar non-spike TCR breadth.

Remarks on this clone: Its target is unknown.

V shed 4 bases, J shed 0 bases, and the junction held 5 bases outside the gene matches. Looked up from germline, CDR1 is SQVTM and CDR2 is ANQGSEA. CDR3 length: 14 amino acids. Treatment meaning: about 20 received Ad26.COV2.S at low or high dose, single or two shots; 5 received placebo; per-sample allocation not given. Sampling occurred on day 63 after the first vaccine or placebo injection. Some clones are missing from TCRdb's copy, which holds only in-frame ones; the method was immunoSEQ multiplex PCR. The table has 400,000 to 450,000 clones, 80% to 95% seen once. This chain joins TRBV29-1 and TRBJ1-2, with TRBD1 identical over 7 bases. The input for sequencing was peripheral blood, taken in a trial of Ad26.COV2.S vaccine versus placebo. This TCR was recovered from a person between 18 and 59 years old who received the Ad26.COV2.S COVID-19 vaccine or a placebo. CDR3 region: CSVAGGSTNYGYTF. Written as DNA, the CDR3 is TGCAGCGTTGCAGGGGGATCAACTAACTATGGCTACACCTTC.